This entry describes one TCR beta chain. Other DNA sequences in this specimen translate into the identical CDR3. This sample is drawn from a study of T cell responses to AZD1222 COVID-19 vaccine. Some clones are missing from TCRdb's copy, which holds only in-frame ones; the method was immunoSEQ multiplex PCR. The sample holds about 150,000 clones, roughly nine tenths seen once. There are 14 residues in the CDR3. Germline assignment: CDR1 SGHRS and CDR2 YFSETQ. V gave up 0 bases and J gave up 2 bases, with 5 bases separating them. The V call is TRBV5-1, the J call TRBJ1-4, with unresolved D. The clonotype was recovered from an adult who received the AZD1222 COVID-19 vaccine. Sequenced here: peripheral blood, sampled 28 days after the second AZD1222 dose. CDR3 DNA: TGCGCCAGCAGCTTGGGTAGTACTAATGAAAAACTGTTTTTT. Amino acids: CASSLGSTNEKLFF.